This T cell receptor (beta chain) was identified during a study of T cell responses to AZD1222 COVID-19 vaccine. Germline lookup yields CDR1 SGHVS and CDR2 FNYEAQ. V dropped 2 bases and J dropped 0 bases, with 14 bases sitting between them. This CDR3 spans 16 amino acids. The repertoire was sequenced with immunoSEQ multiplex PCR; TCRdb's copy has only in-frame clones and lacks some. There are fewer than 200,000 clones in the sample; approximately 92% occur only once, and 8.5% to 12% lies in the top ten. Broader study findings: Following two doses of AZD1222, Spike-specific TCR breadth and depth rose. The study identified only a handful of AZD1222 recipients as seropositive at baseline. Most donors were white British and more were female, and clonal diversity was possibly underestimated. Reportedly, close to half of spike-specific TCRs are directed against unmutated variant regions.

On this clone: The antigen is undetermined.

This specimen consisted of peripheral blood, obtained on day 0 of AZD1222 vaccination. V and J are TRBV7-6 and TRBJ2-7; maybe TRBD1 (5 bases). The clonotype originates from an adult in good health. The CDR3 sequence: CASSLSWQGDSYEQYF. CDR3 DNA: TGTGCCAGCAGCTTATCCTGGCAGGGTGACTCCTACGAGCAGTACTTC. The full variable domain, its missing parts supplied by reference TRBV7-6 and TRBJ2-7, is GAGVSQSPRYKVTKRGQDVALRCDPISGHVSLYWYRQALGQGPEFLTYFNYEAQQDKSGLPNDRFSAERPEGSISTLTIQRTEQRDSAMYRCASSLSWQGDSYEQYFGPGTRLTVT.